This is a list of T cell receptor beta chains from one sample in a study of cytomegalovirus exposure and HLA in healthy donors. Profiling relied on immunoSEQ multiplex PCR, and the TCRdb table lists in-frame clones only, not all of them. The sample contains 110,000 or so clones, around 73% of which appear only once. Material for sequencing was PBMCs. The receptor set was obtained from a woman aged 25-40 years in good health and CMV-seropositive. Each CDR3 is given with its conserved first and last residue. The order of the fields is D gene, J gene, V gene, clone size, CDR3 DNA, CDR3 protein. A D gene is named only where the DNA matches it firmly. The size of a clone is reported for some rows only, either as once, few or many, or as a class for expanded clones.

D: -; J: TRBJ2-7; V: TRBV6-6; size: once; DNA: TGTGCCAGCAGTTACGGGGAGTACGAGCAGTACTTC; CDR3: CASSYGEYEQYF
D: -; J: TRBJ1-3; V: TRBV7-9; size: -; DNA: TGTGCCAGCAGCCCCTACTTAAGCTCTGGAAACACCATATATTTT; CDR3: CASSPYLSSGNTIYF
D: TRBD2; J: TRBJ2-3; V: TRBV4-1; size: few; DNA: TGCGCCAGCAGCCAAGGGAGACTAGCGGAGGCAGATACGCAGTATTTT; CDR3: CASSQGRLAEADTQYF
D: TRBD1; J: TRBJ1-1; V: TRBV5-1; size: -; DNA: TGCGCCAGCAGCCTTGTCCGACAGGGGAACACTGAAGCTTTCTTT; CDR3: CASSLVRQGNTEAFF
D: -; J: TRBJ2-7; V: TRBV27; size: few; DNA: TGTGCCAGCAGTCTACAGGGAGACGAGCAGTACTTC; CDR3: CASSLQGDEQYF
D: -; J: TRBJ1-1; V: TRBV7-9; size: -; DNA: TGTTCCAGCAGCTTAGCAGGGGTGTACCCTGAAGCTTTCTTT; CDR3: CSSSLAGVYPEAFF
D: TRBD1; J: TRBJ1-1; V: TRBV11-3; size: -; DNA: TGTGCCAGCAGCCCTTGGACAGGGCAGAACACTGAAGCTTTCTTT; CDR3: CASSPWTGQNTEAFF
D: TRBD1; J: TRBJ2-2; V: TRBV7-3; size: few; DNA: TGTGCCAGCAGCGGACAGGGAAGTAACGGGGAGCTGTTTTTT; CDR3: CASSGQGSNGELFF
D: -; J: TRBJ1-1; V: TRBV11-2; size: -; DNA: TGTGCCAGCAGCTTGGGGCGCCTGGGGGCCTTCACTGAAGCTTTCTTT; CDR3: CASSLGRLGAFTEAFF
D: -; J: TRBJ1-4; V: TRBV4-1; size: -; DNA: TGCGCCAGCAGCCCTGGCAAGGACAGAATAGATGAAAAACTGTTTTTT; CDR3: CASSPGKDRIDEKLFF
D: -; J: TRBJ2-5; V: TRBV21-1; size: -; DNA: TGTGCCAGCAGCAAGCGGGGGCTCGGGGCCCAGTACTTC; CDR3: CASSKRGLGAQYF
D: TRBD2; J: TRBJ2-7; V: TRBV7-3; size: -; DNA: TGTGCCAAACCTCCGGGGGGTAGGGGTTTTGGGACCTACGAGCAGTACTTC; CDR3: CAKPPGGRGFGTYEQYF
D: -; J: TRBJ1-2; V: TRBV6-5; size: -; DNA: TGTGCCAGCACCGATCGTGGAGAAGGCTACACCTTC; CDR3: CASTDRGEGYTF
D: -; J: TRBJ2-5; V: TRBV5-1; size: -; DNA: TGCGCCAGCAGCGGGGTGGGGGCGCAAGAGACCCAGTACTTC; CDR3: CASSGVGAQETQYF
D: -; J: TRBJ1-2; V: TRBV19; size: -; DNA: TGTGCCAGTAGTATCGCGGGGAACTATGGCTACACCTTC; CDR3: CASSIAGNYGYTF
D: TRBD1; J: TRBJ1-2; V: TRBV19; size: -; DNA: TGTGCCAGTAGTATAGAGGGACAGGGGAATGGCTACACCTTC; CDR3: CASSIEGQGNGYTF
D: TRBD1; J: TRBJ2-3; V: TRBV2; size: -; DNA: TGTGCCAGCACCGAGACAGGGGGCAGCGCGCAGTATTTT; CDR3: CASTETGGSAQYF
D: -; J: TRBJ1-4; V: TRBV30; size: once; DNA: TGTGCCTGGAGCAGACAGGTTTTGGCTAGGGCGGAACTGTTTTTT; CDR3: CAWSRQVLARAELFF
D: TRBD2; J: TRBJ2-1; V: TRBV12-5; size: -; DNA: TGTGCTAGTCGTCCGACTAGCGGGAGGGCCGGACAAAATGAGCAGTTCTTC; CDR3: CASRPTSGRAGQNEQFF
D: -; J: TRBJ1-1; V: TRBV5-1; size: -; DNA: TGCGCCAGCAGCTCCGCGACCCTGCTCGGGTACACTGAAGCTTTCTTT; CDR3: CASSSATLLGYTEAFF
D: TRBD2; J: TRBJ2-3; V: TRBV30; size: -; DNA: TGTGCCTGGGAAGGCTCGACTAGCCGGAGCACAGATACGCAGTATTTT; CDR3: CAWEGSTSRSTDTQYF
D: -; J: TRBJ1-2; V: TRBV7-2; size: once; DNA: TGTGCCAGCAGCCAGAATCCGACAGTCCTTAACTATGGCTACACCTTC; CDR3: CASSQNPTVLNYGYTF
D: -; J: TRBJ1-2; V: TRBV6-5; size: -; DNA: TGTGCCAGCAGTTACAGAGGACAGTATGGCTACACCTTC; CDR3: CASSYRGQYGYTF
D: -; J: TRBJ1-1; V: TRBV11-2; size: -; DNA: TGTGCCAGCAGCTTAGCGGGCACTGAAGCTTTCTTT; CDR3: CASSLAGTEAFF
D: -; J: TRBJ1-2; V: TRBV29-1; size: -; DNA: TGCAGCGTTGAAGTCCTCGGACAGACCTATGGCTACACCTTC; CDR3: CSVEVLGQTYGYTF
D: -; J: TRBJ1-2; V: TRBV10-3; size: once; DNA: TGTGCCATCGAGAATGACATGTATGGCTACACCTTC; CDR3: CAIENDMYGYTF
D: TRBD1; J: TRBJ1-6; V: TRBV7-3; size: -; DNA: TGTGCCAGCAGCCTTGGACAGGGAACTAGCTCCTATAATTCACCCCTCCACTTT; CDR3: CASSLGQGTSSYNSPLHF
D: TRBD2; J: TRBJ2-3; V: TRBV19; size: -; DNA: TGTGCCAGTAGTAAAACTAGCGGGTCTAGCACAGATACGCAGTATTTT; CDR3: CASSKTSGSSTDTQYF
D: -; J: TRBJ2-7; V: TRBV7-8; size: few; DNA: TGTGCCAGCAGCCCTGAATTAACAGGGAGGCAGTACTTC; CDR3: CASSPELTGRQYF
D: TRBD1; J: TRBJ2-5; V: TRBV2; size: -; DNA: TGTGCCAGCAGGAGACAGGGGGCAGGAGAGACCCAGTACTTC; CDR3: CASRRQGAGETQYF
D: -; J: TRBJ1-5; V: TRBV9; size: -; DNA: TGTGCCAGCAGCGTAGGGGAGTCGCCCCAGCATTTT; CDR3: CASSVGESPQHF
D: -; J: TRBJ1-5; V: TRBV19; size: -; DNA: TGTGCCAGTAGTCGGAGGGGTTCGGGCAATCAGCCCCAGCATTTT; CDR3: CASSRRGSGNQPQHF
D: -; J: TRBJ2-1; V: TRBV19; size: -; DNA: TGTGCCAGTAGACTTTACAGCAGCTCCTACAATGAGCAGTTCTTC; CDR3: CASRLYSSSYNEQFF
D: TRBD2; J: TRBJ2-3; V: TRBV5-1; size: -; DNA: TGCGCCAGCAGCGCCCGGGGGGCAGATACGCAGTATTTT; CDR3: CASSARGADTQYF
D: -; J: TRBJ2-7; V: TRBV30; size: once; DNA: TGTGCCTGGAGTGTACTAGGGGGACACATCTACGAGCAGTACTTC; CDR3: CAWSVLGGHIYEQYF
D: -; J: TRBJ1-5; V: TRBV27; size: -; DNA: TGTGCCAGCAGTCAAACTCCGGGTGGGAGCAATCAGCCCCAGCATTTT; CDR3: CASSQTPGGSNQPQHF
D: -; J: TRBJ2-1; V: TRBV5-4; size: -; DNA: TGTGCCAGCAGCTTGTGGGGAGTATCCTACAATGAGCAGTTCTTC; CDR3: CASSLWGVSYNEQFF
D: TRBD1; J: TRBJ2-7; V: TRBV27; size: few; DNA: TGTGCCAGCAGTATAGGCCCCGACAGGGCTCCCGAGCAGTACTTC; CDR3: CASSIGPDRAPEQYF
D: -; J: TRBJ2-2; V: TRBV7-3; size: -; DNA: TGTGCCAGCAGCTTAAATAGCGCCGGGGAGCTGTTTTTT; CDR3: CASSLNSAGELFF
D: TRBD2; J: TRBJ2-7; V: TRBV9; size: -; DNA: TGTGCCAGCGGAGGCGGGAGCTCCTACGAGCAGTACTTC; CDR3: CASGGGSSYEQYF
D: TRBD1; J: TRBJ1-2; V: TRBV2; size: few; DNA: TGTGCCAGCAAGGACAGGGGGTCGTATGGCTACACCTTC; CDR3: CASKDRGSYGYTF
D: -; J: TRBJ1-1; V: TRBV19; size: -; DNA: TGTGCCAGTAGTACAGTCCAGACAACTGAAGCTTTCTTT; CDR3: CASSTVQTTEAFF
D: -; J: TRBJ2-7; V: TRBV7-8; size: -; DNA: TGTGCCAGCAGCTTATTGTTATCCGGTAGTCTATACGAGCAGTACTTC; CDR3: CASSLLLSGSLYEQYF
D: TRBD1; J: TRBJ1-3; V: TRBV11-3; size: -; DNA: TGTGCCAGCAGCCTGGGACAGGGGTTCAGCTCTGGAAACACCATATATTTT; CDR3: CASSLGQGFSSGNTIYF
D: TRBD2; J: TRBJ2-7; V: TRBV18; size: -; DNA: TGTGCCAGCTCACCACCGATCGGGGGGAACGAGCAGTACTTC; CDR3: CASSPPIGGNEQYF